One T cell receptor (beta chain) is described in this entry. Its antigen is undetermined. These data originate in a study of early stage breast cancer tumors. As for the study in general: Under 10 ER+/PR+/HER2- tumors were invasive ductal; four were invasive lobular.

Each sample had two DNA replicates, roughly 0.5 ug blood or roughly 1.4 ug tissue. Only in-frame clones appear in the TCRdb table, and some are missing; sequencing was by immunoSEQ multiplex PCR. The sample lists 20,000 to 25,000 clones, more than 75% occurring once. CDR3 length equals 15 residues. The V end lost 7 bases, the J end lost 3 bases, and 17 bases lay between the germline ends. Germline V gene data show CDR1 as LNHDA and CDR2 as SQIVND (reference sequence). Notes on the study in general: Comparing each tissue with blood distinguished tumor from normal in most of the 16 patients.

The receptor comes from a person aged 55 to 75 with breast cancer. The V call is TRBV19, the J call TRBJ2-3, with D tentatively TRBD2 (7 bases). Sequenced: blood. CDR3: CASMGGGRGTDTQYF. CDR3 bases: TGTGCCAGTATGGGGGGCGGGAGAGGGACAGATACGCAGTATTTT.